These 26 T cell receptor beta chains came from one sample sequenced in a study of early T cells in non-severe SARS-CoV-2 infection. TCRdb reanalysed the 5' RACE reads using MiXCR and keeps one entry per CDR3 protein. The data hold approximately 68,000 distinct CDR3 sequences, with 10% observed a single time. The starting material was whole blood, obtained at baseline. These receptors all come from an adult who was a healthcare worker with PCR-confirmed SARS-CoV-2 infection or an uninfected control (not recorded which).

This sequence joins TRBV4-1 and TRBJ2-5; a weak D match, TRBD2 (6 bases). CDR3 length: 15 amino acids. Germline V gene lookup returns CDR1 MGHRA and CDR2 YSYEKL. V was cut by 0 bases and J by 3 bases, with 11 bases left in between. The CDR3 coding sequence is TGCGCCAGCAGCCAAGAACGGGACTTCGAAGAGACCCAGTACTTC. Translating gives CASSQERDFEETQYF.

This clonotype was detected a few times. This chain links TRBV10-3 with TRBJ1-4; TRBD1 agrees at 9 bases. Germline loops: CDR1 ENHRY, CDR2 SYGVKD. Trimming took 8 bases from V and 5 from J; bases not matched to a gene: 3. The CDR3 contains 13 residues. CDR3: CAIGDRVNEKLFF. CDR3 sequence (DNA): TGTGCCATCGGGGACAGGGTCAATGAAAAACTGTTTTTT.

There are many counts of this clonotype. This CDR3 reads CASSPRERGGNTEAFF. Written as DNA, the CDR3 is TGTGCCAGCTCACCAAGGGAGAGAGGGGGGAACACTGAAGCTTTCTTT. This sequence joins TRBV18 and TRBJ1-1; D might be TRBD1 (6 bases). V lost 2 bases to trimming and J lost 1 base, with 14 bases between them. Germline V lookup: CDR1 KGHSH, CDR2 LQKENI. The CDR3 runs 16 residues.

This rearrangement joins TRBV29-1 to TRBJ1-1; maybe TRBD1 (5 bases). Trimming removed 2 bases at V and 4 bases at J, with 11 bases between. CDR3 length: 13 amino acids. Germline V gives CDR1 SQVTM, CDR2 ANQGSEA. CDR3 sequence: CSVESGTGTEAFF. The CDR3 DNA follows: TGCAGCGTTGAATCAGGGACCGGCACTGAAGCTTTCTTT.

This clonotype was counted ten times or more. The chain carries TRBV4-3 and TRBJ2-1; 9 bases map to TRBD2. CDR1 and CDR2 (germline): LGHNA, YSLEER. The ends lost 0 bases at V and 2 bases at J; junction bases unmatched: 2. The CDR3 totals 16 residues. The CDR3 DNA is TGCGCCAGCAGCCAAGATAGCGGGGGAACCTACAATGAGCAGTTCTTC. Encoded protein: CASSQDSGGTYNEQFF.

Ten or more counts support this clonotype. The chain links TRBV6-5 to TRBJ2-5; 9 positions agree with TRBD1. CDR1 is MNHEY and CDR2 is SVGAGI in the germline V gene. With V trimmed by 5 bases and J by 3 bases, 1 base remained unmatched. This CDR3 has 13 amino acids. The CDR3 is CASSRQGEETQYF. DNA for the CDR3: TGTGCCAGCAGTAGACAGGGGGAAGAGACCCAGTACTTC.

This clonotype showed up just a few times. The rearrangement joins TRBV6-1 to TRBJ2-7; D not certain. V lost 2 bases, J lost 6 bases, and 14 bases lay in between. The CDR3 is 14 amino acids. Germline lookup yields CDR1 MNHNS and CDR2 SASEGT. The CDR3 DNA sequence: TGTGCCAGCAGTGAATCGAGGCACGGCGGCGAGCAGTACTTC. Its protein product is CASSESRHGGEQYF.

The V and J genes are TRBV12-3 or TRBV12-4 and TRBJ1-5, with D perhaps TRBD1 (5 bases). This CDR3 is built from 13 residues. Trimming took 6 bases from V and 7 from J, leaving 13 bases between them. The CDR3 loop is CASSPLGEQPQHF. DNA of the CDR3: TGTGCCAGCAGCCCCCTGGGGGAACAGCCCCAGCATTTT.

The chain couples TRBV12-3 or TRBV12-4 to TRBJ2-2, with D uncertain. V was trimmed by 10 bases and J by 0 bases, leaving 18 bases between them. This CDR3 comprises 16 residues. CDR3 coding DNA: TGTGCCACCACACCTTACGGGTCCGCGAACACCGGGGAGCTGTTTTTT. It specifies CATTPYGSANTGELFF.

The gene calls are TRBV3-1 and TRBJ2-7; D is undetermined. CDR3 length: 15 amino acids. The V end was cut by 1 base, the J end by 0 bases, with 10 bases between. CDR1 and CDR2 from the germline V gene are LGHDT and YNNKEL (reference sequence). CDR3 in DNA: TGTGCCAGCAGCCAAGGTATACAGAACTCCTACGAGCAGTACTTC. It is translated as CASSQGIQNSYEQYF.

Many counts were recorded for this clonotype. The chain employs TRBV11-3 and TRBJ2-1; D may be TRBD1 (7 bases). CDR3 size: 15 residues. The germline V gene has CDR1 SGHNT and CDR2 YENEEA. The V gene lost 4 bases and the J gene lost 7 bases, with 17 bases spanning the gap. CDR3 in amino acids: CASSSRDSLSNEQFF. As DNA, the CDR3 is TGTGCCAGCAGCTCGCGGGACAGCCTTTCGAATGAGCAGTTCTTC.

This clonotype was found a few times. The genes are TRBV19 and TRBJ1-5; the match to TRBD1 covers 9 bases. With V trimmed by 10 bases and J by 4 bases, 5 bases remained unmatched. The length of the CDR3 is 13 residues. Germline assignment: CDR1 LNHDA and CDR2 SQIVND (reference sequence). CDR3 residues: CATGTGLNQPQHF. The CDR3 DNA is TGTGCCACCGGGACAGGGCTTAATCAGCCCCAGCATTTT.

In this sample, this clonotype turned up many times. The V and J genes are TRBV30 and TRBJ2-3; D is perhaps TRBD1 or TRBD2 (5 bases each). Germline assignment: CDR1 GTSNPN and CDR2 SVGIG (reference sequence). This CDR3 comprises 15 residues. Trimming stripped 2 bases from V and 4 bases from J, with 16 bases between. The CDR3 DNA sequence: TGTGCCTGGAGTAGAAATGGGGACGCAGCAGATACGCAGTATTTT. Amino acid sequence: CAWSRNGDAADTQYF.

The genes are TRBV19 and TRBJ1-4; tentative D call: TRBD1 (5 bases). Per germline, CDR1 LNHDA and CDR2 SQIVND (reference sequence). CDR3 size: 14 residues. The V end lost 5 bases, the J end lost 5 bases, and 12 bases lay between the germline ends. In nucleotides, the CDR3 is TGTGCCAGTAGTGCCCGGGACCAAAATGAAAAACTGTTTTTT. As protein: CASSARDQNEKLFF.

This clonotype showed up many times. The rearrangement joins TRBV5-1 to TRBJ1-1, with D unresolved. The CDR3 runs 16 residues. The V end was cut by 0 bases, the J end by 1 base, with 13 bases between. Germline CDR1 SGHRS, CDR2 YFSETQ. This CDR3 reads CASSLAGVISNTEAFF. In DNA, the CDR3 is TGCGCCAGCAGCTTGGCGGGAGTAATTTCGAACACTGAAGCTTTCTTT.

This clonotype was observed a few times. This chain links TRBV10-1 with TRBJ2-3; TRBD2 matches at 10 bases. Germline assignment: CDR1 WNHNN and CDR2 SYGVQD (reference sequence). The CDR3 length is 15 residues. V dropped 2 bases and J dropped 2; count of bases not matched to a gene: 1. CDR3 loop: CASSEGLADTDTQYF. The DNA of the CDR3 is TGCGCCAGCAGTGAGGGACTAGCGGACACAGATACGCAGTATTTT.

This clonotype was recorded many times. The CDR3 loop reads CASSLQVRGDTDTQYF. The CDR3 nucleotides read TGTGCCAGCAGCTTACAGGTGCGGGGGGACACAGATACGCAGTATTTT. The chain uses TRBV7-8 and TRBJ2-3; 8 nucleotides agree with TRBD2. V trimming: 2 bases; J trimming: 2 bases; junction bases outside the gene matches: 6. CDR3 size: 16 residues. The germline V gene has CDR1 SGHVS and CDR2 FQNEAQ.

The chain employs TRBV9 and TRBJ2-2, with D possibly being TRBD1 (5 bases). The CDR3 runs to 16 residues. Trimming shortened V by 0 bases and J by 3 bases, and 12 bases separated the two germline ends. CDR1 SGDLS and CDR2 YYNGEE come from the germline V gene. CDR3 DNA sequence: TGTGCCAGCAGCGTAGCGGCAGGGTCTGACACCGGGGAGCTGTTTTTT. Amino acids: CASSVAAGSDTGELFF. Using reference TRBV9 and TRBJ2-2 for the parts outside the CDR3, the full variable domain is DSGVTQTPKHLITATGQRVTLRCSPRSGDLSVYWYQQSLDQGLQFLIQYYNGEERAKGNILERFSAQQFPDLHSELNLSSLELGDSALYFCASSVAAGSDTGELFFGEGSRLTVL.

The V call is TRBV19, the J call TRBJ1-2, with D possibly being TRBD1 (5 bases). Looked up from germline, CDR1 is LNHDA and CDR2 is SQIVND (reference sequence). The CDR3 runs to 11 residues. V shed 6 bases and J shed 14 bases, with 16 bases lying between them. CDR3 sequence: CASRITGPPTF. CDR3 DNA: TGTGCCAGTAGGATTACAGGACCGCCAACCTTC.

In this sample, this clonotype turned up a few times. CDR3 DNA: TGTGCCAGCAGCTTGTACTTGGGTGTGCAGTACTTC. Residues: CASSLYLGVQYF. This chain links TRBV5-5 with TRBJ2-7; D not resolved. Trimming took 1 base from V and 9 from J, leaving 11 bases between them. CDR3 length: 12 amino acids. Germline V gene sequence: CDR1 SGHKS, CDR2 YYEKEE (reference sequence).

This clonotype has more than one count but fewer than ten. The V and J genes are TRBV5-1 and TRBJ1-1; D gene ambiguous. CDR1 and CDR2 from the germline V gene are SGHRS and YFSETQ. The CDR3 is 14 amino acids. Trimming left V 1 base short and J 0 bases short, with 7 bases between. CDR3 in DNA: TGCGCCAGCAGCTTGTCAACCATGAACACTGAAGCTTTCTTT. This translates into CASSLSTMNTEAFF.

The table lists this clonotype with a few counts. The CDR3 DNA follows: TGCAGTGCTAGCCCTCGCCGGAATCAGCCCCAGCATTTT. This sequence encodes CSASPRRNQPQHF. The J gene is TRBJ1-5, the V gene TRBV20-1; D call uncertain. V gave up 3 bases and J gave up 4 bases, with 10 bases separating them. Germline V gives CDR1 DFQATT, CDR2 SNEGSKA (reference sequence). There are 13 residues in the CDR3.

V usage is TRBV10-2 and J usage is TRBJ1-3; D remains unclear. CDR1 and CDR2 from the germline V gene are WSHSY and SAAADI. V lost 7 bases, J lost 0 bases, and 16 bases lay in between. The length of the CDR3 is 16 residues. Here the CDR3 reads CASTQAPRYSGNTIYF. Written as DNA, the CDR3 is TGCGCCAGCACCCAAGCTCCCAGGTACTCTGGAAACACCATATATTTT.

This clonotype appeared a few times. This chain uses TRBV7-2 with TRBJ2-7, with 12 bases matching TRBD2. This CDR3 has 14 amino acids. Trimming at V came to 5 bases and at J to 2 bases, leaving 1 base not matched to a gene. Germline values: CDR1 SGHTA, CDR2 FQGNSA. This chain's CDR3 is CASSASGGAYEQYF. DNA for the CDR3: TGTGCCAGCAGCGCTAGCGGGGGGGCCTACGAGCAGTACTTC.

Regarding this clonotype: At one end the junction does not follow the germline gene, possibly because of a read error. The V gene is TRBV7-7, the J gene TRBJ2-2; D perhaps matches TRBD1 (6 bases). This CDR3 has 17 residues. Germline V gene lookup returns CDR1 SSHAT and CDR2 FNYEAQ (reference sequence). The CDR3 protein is CASSLDPTGSGTGELFF. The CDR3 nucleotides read TGTGCTAGCAGCTTAGACCCCACAGGGAGCGGCACCGGGGAGCTGTTTTTT.

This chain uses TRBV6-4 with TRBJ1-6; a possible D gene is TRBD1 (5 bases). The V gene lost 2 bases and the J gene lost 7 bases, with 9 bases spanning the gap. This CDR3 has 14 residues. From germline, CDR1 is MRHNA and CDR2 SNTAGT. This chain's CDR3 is CASSDQSGNSPLHF. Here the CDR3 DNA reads TGTGCCAGCAGTGACCAGTCAGGGAATTCACCCCTCCACTTT.